This T cell receptor (beta chain) is from a study of cytomegalovirus exposure and HLA in healthy donors. This clone was observed a handful of times. Its specificity is unknown. Amplification used 60 Vbeta primers and 13 Jbeta primers. TCRdb's table, derived via immunoSEQ multiplex PCR, lists solely in-frame clones and lacks some. The sample includes 190,000 or so clones, roughly 78% of them seen just once. CDR1 is ENHRY, CDR2 SYGVKD, per germline. This CDR3 contains 14 residues. The V gene end was trimmed by 5 bases and the J gene end by 5 bases; junction bases not matched to a gene: 6. Findings and limits, study-wide: CMV serostatus was the only immune exposure information that was available.

Sequences were obtained from PBMCs. The origin of this receptor is a boy younger than 18 in good health and CMV-seronegative. The J gene is TRBJ2-3, the V gene TRBV10-3; the match to TRBD2 covers 8 bases. The CDR3 DNA is TGTGCCATCAGTCCGGGACTAGACTTAGATACGCAGTATTTT. This codes for CAISPGLDLDTQYF.